The source of this TCR beta chain is a study of cytomegalovirus exposure and HLA in healthy donors. Study-wide results and limits: In vitro experiments confirmed that a few CMV-associated chains were specific for CMV antigens. According to a subsequent analysis, TCR clusters identified in the first cohort showed a tendency to co-occur across the approximately 120 validation repertoires. TCR beta chains numbering some 160 were designated cytomegalovirus-associated.

The CDR3 extends over 17 amino acids. CDR1 SGHRS and CDR2 YFSETQ come from the germline V gene. After removal of 5 bases from V and 8 bases from J, the junction contained 13 bases not matched to a gene. The assay was immunoSEQ multiplex PCR, and TCRdb's table has in-frame clones only and misses some. The sample contains over 110,000 clones, around 90% of which appear only once. About this clone: Antigen specificity is unknown.

This receptor was identified in a man between 18 and 29 years old in good health and CMV-seropositive. This chain joins TRBV5-1 and TRBJ1-6, with 10 bases aligning to TRBD1. The sequenced sample consisted of PBMCs. CDR3 sequence: CASSRQGAIIGDSPLHF. CDR3 DNA sequence: TGCGCCAGCAGTCGACAGGGGGCAATTATCGGGGATTCACCCCTCCACTTT.